The 17 T cell receptor beta chains presented below share a single source sample, sequenced in a study of spatial heterogeneity in lung cancer. Findings and limits, study-wide: Mutation tallies in tumors tracked expanded intratumoral alpha and beta TCR counts.

One entry per CDR3 protein, called by TCRdb with MiXCR from the 5' RACE reads. The table records 9,500 to 10,000 distinct CDR3 sequences, roughly half of them present only once. These receptors' antigens are unknown. Time point in this sample: sample taken at primary tumor resection. The sequences come from lung tumor tissue, collected at surgery. All receptors come from a female donor with early-stage non-small cell lung cancer.

The chain employs TRBV6-6 and TRBJ2-7; 10 bases match TRBD2. The germline V gene encodes CDR1 MNHNY and CDR2 SVGAGI (reference sequence). This CDR3 is 16 amino acids long. Trimming took 5 bases from V and 6 from J; bases not matched to a gene: 13. The CDR3 sequence is CASSPSGGALLGEQYF. The CDR3 DNA is TGTGCCAGCAGTCCGAGCGGGGGGGCCTTGCTCGGCGAGCAGTACTTC.

V gene TRBV5-4 combines with J gene TRBJ1-6, with TRBD1 matching over 7 bases. The CDR3 contains 14 residues. After removal of 2 bases from V and 8 bases from J, the junction contained 4 bases not matched to a gene. Germline-derived CDR1 and CDR2 are SGHNT and YYREEE (reference sequence). The CDR3 loop reads CASSFGQGDSPLHF. The CDR3 nucleotides are TGTGCCAGCAGCTTTGGTCAGGGGGATTCACCCCTCCACTTT.

This clonotype turned up a few times. The genes are TRBV11-2 and TRBJ2-1; 7 bases are a match to TRBD2. The germline V gene encodes CDR1 SGHAT and CDR2 FQNNGV. The CDR3 contains 20 residues. Unmatched junction bases numbered 19, after V lost 2 bases and J lost 3 bases. The CDR3 coding sequence is TGTGCCAGCAGCTTATCGATGATCATCTGGCGGGGGACCAACTACAATGAGCAGTTCTTC. Translating gives CASSLSMIIWRGTNYNEQFF.

This clonotype was picked up one time. The V gene is TRBV15, the J gene TRBJ2-3; the D gene is possibly TRBD2 (6 bases). Per the germline V gene, CDR1 is LNHNV and CDR2 is YYDKDF (reference sequence). V was shortened by 1 base and J by 4 bases, with 18 bases between the two germline ends. This CDR3 has 17 amino acids. CDR3 sequence reads: CATSRVSRLARADTQYF. CDR3 in DNA: TGTGCCACCAGCAGAGTCAGTCGGCTAGCGCGAGCAGATACGCAGTATTTT.

V usage is TRBV11-2 and J usage is TRBJ2-1, with TRBD2 identical over 10 bases. Trimming at V came to 4 bases and at J to 1 base, leaving 4 bases not matched to a gene. Germline V lookup: CDR1 SGHAT, CDR2 FQNNGV. This CDR3 is 16 amino acids long. CDR3 coding DNA: TGTGCCAGCAGCTCGCAGCGGGGGGGTTCCTACAATGAGCAGTTCTTC. This sequence encodes CASSSQRGGSYNEQFF.

J is TRBJ1-1 and V is TRBV7-2; perhaps TRBD1 as D (5 bases). Germline V gene lookup returns CDR1 SGHTA and CDR2 FQGNSA. V gave up 4 bases and J gave up 5 bases, with 17 bases separating them. The CDR3 loop spans 15 amino acids. This CDR3 reads CASSSLWGGRTEAFF. DNA for the CDR3: TGTGCCAGCAGCTCCCTGTGGGGGGGAAGGACTGAAGCTTTCTTT.

The chain joins TRBV7-2 to TRBJ2-3; tentatively, D is TRBD2 (6 bases). Trimming took 7 bases from V and 5 from J, leaving 13 bases between them. The CDR3 is 13 residues long. From germline, CDR1 is SGHTA and CDR2 FQGNSA. The DNA of the CDR3 is TGTGCCAGCACCGGAGGGGTTGGAGATACGCAGTATTTT. Its translation: CASTGGVGDTQYF.

This clonotype was recorded only once. The chain combines TRBV6-5 with TRBJ1-4; D is perhaps TRBD1 (6 bases). The germline CDR1 and CDR2 sequences are MNHEY and SVGAGI. CDR3 size: 15 residues. V was pared by 7 bases and J by 8 bases, with 20 bases between. For the CDR3, the DNA is TGTGCCAGCACCTTATCCCTCCGGACAGCCGAAAAACTGTTTTTT. Amino acid sequence: CASTLSLRTAEKLFF.

Judged by abundance, this clonotype is medium-sized. This chain connects TRBV4-1 to TRBJ1-2, with 10 bases that match TRBD1. The germline CDR1 and CDR2 sequences are MGHRA and YSYEKL. V was pared by 3 bases and J by 2 bases, with 9 bases of the junction left unmatched. This CDR3 contains 17 residues. This CDR3 reads CASSQKGLGQGNYGYTF. The CDR3 bases are TGCGCCAGCAGCCAGAAGGGGCTGGGACAGGGGAACTATGGCTACACCTTC.

The rearrangement links TRBV5-1 to TRBJ1-2; the D gene is possibly TRBD1 (5 bases). The V and J ends lost 0 bases and 6 bases respectively, with 15 bases between them. This CDR3 is built from 15 residues. Germline lookup yields CDR1 SGHRS and CDR2 YFSETQ. CDR3 residues: CASSLEGRSSDGYTF. CDR3 DNA sequence: TGCGCCAGCAGCTTGGAGGGGCGATCGTCCGATGGCTACACCTTC. Based on the CDR3 plus reference TRBV5-1 and TRBJ1-2, the full variable domain is KAGVTQTPRYLIKTRGQQVTLSCSPISGHRSVSWYQQTPGQGLQFLFEYFSETQRNKGNFPGRFSGRQFSNSRSEMNVSTLELGDSALYLCASSLEGRSSDGYTFGSGTRLTVV.

The J gene is TRBJ1-2, the V gene TRBV27; D gene uncertain. V lost 7 bases and J lost 7, with 19 bases in between. Germline V gene lookup returns CDR1 MNHEY and CDR2 SMNVEV (reference sequence). This CDR3 spans 14 amino acids. CDR3 loop: CASKGGLEVRGYTF. The CDR3 DNA reads TGTGCCAGCAAAGGAGGGCTGGAAGTTCGTGGCTACACCTTC.

The chain recombines TRBV4-1 with TRBJ1-5; possibly TRBD1 for D (6 bases). Germline V CDR1 and CDR2: MGHRA, YSYEKL. The V end was cut by 0 bases, the J end by 0 bases, with 12 bases between. The CDR3 is 17 residues long. In DNA form, the CDR3 reads TGCGCCAGCAGCCAAGATCTTCGCAGGGGTAGCAATCAGCCCCAGCATTTT. Translation: CASSQDLRRGSNQPQHF.

This clonotype appeared a few times. V usage is TRBV7-2 and J usage is TRBJ2-7; D could derive from TRBD1 or TRBD2 (7 bases each). With 5 bases removed from V and 7 bases from J, the gap between germline ends came to 24 bases. The CDR3 has 16 amino acids. The germline gives CDR1 SGHTA, CDR2 FQGNSA. As DNA, the CDR3 is TGTGCCAGCAGCCCAAGGGGGCGCGGGGGCTACGGGGAGCAGTACTTC. As protein: CASSPRGRGGYGEQYF.

The chain has TRBV11-2 and TRBJ1-2; perhaps TRBD1 as D (6 bases). The V gene lost 1 base and the J gene lost 4 bases, with 10 bases spanning the gap. This CDR3 is 14 amino acids long. The germline V gene has CDR1 SGHAT and CDR2 FQNNGV. The CDR3 region is CASSLAGDLYGYTF. In DNA, the CDR3 is TGTGCCAGCAGCTTAGCAGGGGACCTCTATGGCTACACCTTC.

The chain links TRBV28 to TRBJ2-7; 12 bases are a match to TRBD2. V shed 6 bases, J shed 2 bases, and the junction held 5 bases outside the gene matches. Per the germline V gene, CDR1 is MDHEN and CDR2 is SYDVKM. The CDR3 sequence is 15 residues long. CDR3 bases: TGTGCCAGCAGCGGACCTAGCGGGAGGGCCTACGAGCAGTACTTC. Protein: CASSGPSGRAYEQYF.

This chain uses TRBV30 with TRBJ1-4, with D maybe TRBD1 (5 bases). Trimming removed 3 bases at V and 8 bases at J, with 19 bases between. Germline CDR1 and CDR2: GTSNPN and SVGIG (reference sequence). The CDR3 has 15 amino acids. CDR3: CAWSGTGPGVEKLFF. CDR3 in DNA: TGTGCCTGGAGCGGGACCGGGCCCGGGGTCGAAAAACTGTTTTTT.

The genes are TRBV27 and TRBJ1-5, with TRBD1 matching 8 bases. The V segment lost 7 bases and the J segment 6 bases; nucleotides outside the gene matches: 5. The germline CDR1 and CDR2 sequences are MNHEY and SMNVEV (reference sequence). CDR3 length equals 13 residues. The CDR3 DNA reads TGTGCCAGCACCTTCGGACAGGGTCAGCCCCAGCATTTT. The encoded protein is CASTFGQGQPQHF.